The 27 T cell receptor beta chains below all came from one sample that was sequenced in a study of naive and memory T cell subsets. Two oligonucleotides, mixed equimolar, formed the beta constant-region primer covering TRBC1 and TRBC2. Nested alpha and beta constant-region primers with the SP2 primer drove four PCR rounds on ligated cDNA. Using its own MiXCR run on the UMI-ligation and nested PCR reads, TCRdb lists one record per CDR3 protein. The table lists some 83,000 distinct CDR3 sequences, about 9.9% of them singletons. The sample consisted of naive CD8+ T cells from blood. The receptors here all came from a human donor in good health.

The chain employs TRBV3-1 and TRBJ2-5; TRBD1 aligns across 7 bases. Germline V gives CDR1 LGHDT, CDR2 YNNKEL (reference sequence). V was clipped by 4 bases and J by 2 bases; unmatched bases: 4. The CDR3 runs to 14 residues. CDR3 sequence reads: CASSRPGQQETQYF. In nucleotides, the CDR3 is TGTGCCAGCAGCCGACCGGGACAGCAAGAGACCCAGTACTTC.

The rearrangement links TRBV6-2 or TRBV6-3 to TRBJ2-1; no definite D call. Trimming took off 2 bases at V and 7 bases at J, with 12 bases between the two ends. Germline V gene lookup returns CDR1 MNHEY and CDR2 SVGEGT. The CDR3 covers 14 residues. CDR3 DNA sequence: TGTGCCAGCAGTTACGTGGCGATAGGGAATGAGCAGTTCTTC. Protein: CASSYVAIGNEQFF.

There are many counts of this clonotype. The V gene is TRBV4-1, the J gene TRBJ2-7; no clear D. Trimming pared 3 bases from V and 0 bases from J, leaving 6 bases between. The CDR3 has 13 amino acids. Germline V gene data show CDR1 as MGHRA and CDR2 as YSYEKL. CDR3 nucleotides: TGCGCCAGCAGCCAGGCGTTCTCCTACGAGCAGTACTTC. This gives the protein CASSQAFSYEQYF.

The chain joins TRBV24-1 to TRBJ1-2, with 9 nucleotides matching TRBD1. The CDR3 runs 13 residues. J lost 6 bases, V lost 4 bases, and 2 bases had no gene match. Germline CDR1 reads KGHDR; CDR2 reads SFDVKD. The CDR3 region has the DNA TGTGCCACCAGTGAGACAGGGGGAGATGGCTACACCTTC. This gives the protein CATSETGGDGYTF.

The CDR3 loop is CASSNWASGNEQFF. The CDR3 region has the DNA TGTGCCAGTAGTAATTGGGCTAGCGGCAATGAGCAGTTCTTC. J is TRBJ2-1 and V is TRBV19, with TRBD2 matching 7 bases. This CDR3 has 14 amino acids. In germline, CDR1 is LNHDA, CDR2 SQIVND (reference sequence). V was pared by 4 bases and J by 6 bases, with 6 bases of the junction left unmatched.

In its sample, this clonotype was seen many times. In DNA form, the CDR3 reads TGTGCCAGCAGCTCGCCCGAGTGGGGACTAGTGTTCTTC. It encodes CASSSPEWGLVFF. V gene TRBV7-9 combines with J gene TRBJ2-1; 8 bases are a match to TRBD2. The germline V gene encodes CDR1 SEHNR and CDR2 FQNEAQ (reference sequence). The CDR3 sequence is 13 residues long. V lost 4 bases, J lost 15 bases, and 11 bases stayed unmatched.

This clonotype has at least ten counts. The chain recombines TRBV10-3 with TRBJ2-3, with TRBD2 identical over 7 bases. This CDR3 is built from 17 residues. Germline V gives CDR1 ENHRY, CDR2 SYGVKD. With 0 bases clipped from V and 2 bases from J, the junction kept 8 bases outside the gene matches. Written as DNA, the CDR3 is TGTGCCATCAGTGAGTCGAACCTAGCGGACAACACAGATACGCAGTATTTT. This sequence encodes CAISESNLADNTDTQYF.

This clonotype has just a few counts. The gene calls are TRBV20-1 and TRBJ2-3; D possibly matches TRBD1 or TRBD2 (5 bases each). V dropped 6 bases and J dropped 0 bases, with 10 bases sitting between them. This CDR3 comprises 13 residues. Germline CDR1 reads DFQATT; CDR2 reads SNEGSKA (reference sequence). CDR3 coding DNA: TGCAGTGCCGGGGCACTTAGCACAGATACGCAGTATTTT. Protein product: CSAGALSTDTQYF.

Ten or more counts support this clonotype. The chain recombines TRBV9 with TRBJ2-2; D is uncertain. The germline V gene encodes CDR1 SGDLS and CDR2 YYNGEE. The V and J ends lost 4 bases and 5 bases respectively, with 24 bases between them. This CDR3 comprises 18 residues. CDR3 nucleotides: TGTGCCAGCAGCCCGGACGAACGCGCTGGACGTTGGACCGGGGAGCTGTTTTTT. Amino acids: CASSPDERAGRWTGELFF.

This clonotype was observed many times. The genes are TRBV18 and TRBJ2-7; no clear D. Deletions cut 0 bases from V and 3 bases from J, with 12 bases between. Germline values: CDR1 KGHSH, CDR2 LQKENI. The CDR3 extends over 15 amino acids. This CDR3 is CASSPPESTRYEQYF. The CDR3 bases are TGTGCCAGCTCACCACCCGAGAGTACGCGCTACGAGCAGTACTTC. The full variable domain, its missing parts supplied by reference TRBV18 and TRBJ2-7, is NAGVMQNPRHLVRRRGQEARLRCSPMKGHSHVYWYRQLPEEGLKFMVYLQKENIIDESGMPKERFSAEFPKEGPSILRIQQVVRGDSAAYFCASSPPESTRYEQYFGPGTRLTVT.

This clonotype was counted only a few times. The chain combines TRBV20-1 with TRBJ2-7, with 7 bases identical to TRBD2. The J segment lost 1 base and the V segment lost 1 base, leaving 4 bases of the junction unmatched. Germline lookup yields CDR1 DFQATT and CDR2 SNEGSKA (reference sequence). This CDR3 contains 14 residues. DNA for the CDR3: TGCAGTGCTAGAGGGACTAGATCTTCCTACGAGCAGTACTTC. Residues: CSARGTRSSYEQYF.

This clonotype appeared many times. This chain connects TRBV20-1 to TRBJ2-5, with 7 bases lining up with TRBD2. In germline, CDR1 is DFQATT, CDR2 SNEGSKA (reference sequence). V was pared by 0 bases and J by 7 bases, with 11 bases of the junction left unmatched. The CDR3 sequence is 15 residues long. For the CDR3, the DNA is TGCAGTGCTAGAGATTTGCGGGAGTTGCGGGGGACCCAGTACTTC. This translates into CSARDLRELRGTQYF.

This clonotype has a count of ten or more. V gene TRBV15 combines with J gene TRBJ1-5, with D unresolved. This CDR3 has 15 residues. Germline-derived CDR1 and CDR2 are LNHNV and YYDKDF (reference sequence). Trimming took 3 bases from V and 4 from J, leaving 13 bases between them. The CDR3 DNA reads TGTGCCACCAGCAGTCGCGGCGAAGCTAATCAGCCCCAGCATTTT. The encoded protein is CATSSRGEANQPQHF.

Many counts were recorded for this clonotype. V and J are TRBV27 and TRBJ1-2; 9 nucleotides align to TRBD1. J lost 8 bases, V lost 6 bases, and 10 bases had no gene match. Looked up from germline, CDR1 is MNHEY and CDR2 is SMNVEV (reference sequence). The CDR3 sequence is 14 residues long. This CDR3 is CASSGQGNLFGYTF. In nucleotides, the CDR3 is TGTGCCAGCAGCGGACAGGGGAATCTGTTCGGCTACACCTTC.

This clonotype showed up many times. The chain combines TRBV7-9 with TRBJ2-3; D unresolved. This CDR3 comprises 13 residues. V lost 4 bases and J 0 bases, leaving 5 bases between the germline ends. Germline V CDR1 and CDR2: SEHNR, FQNEAQ (reference sequence). DNA for the CDR3: TGTGCCAGCAGCTACCCTAGCACAGATACGCAGTATTTT. This translates into CASSYPSTDTQYF. The complete variable domain, with remaining parts taken from reference TRBV7-9 and TRBJ2-3, reads DTGVSQNPRHKITKRGQNVTFRCDPISEHNRLYWYRQTLGQGPEFLTYFQNEAQLEKSRLLSDRFSAERPKGSFSTLEIQRTEQGDSAMYLCASSYPSTDTQYFGPGTRLTVL.

This clonotype was counted many times. The J gene is TRBJ2-3, the V gene TRBV5-4; 9 nucleotides agree with TRBD2. This CDR3 comprises 15 residues. From germline, CDR1 is SGHNT and CDR2 YYREEE (reference sequence). The V segment lost 2 bases and the J segment 5 bases; nucleotides outside the gene matches: 6. The CDR3 DNA reads TGTGCCAGCAGCTTAAAGCGGGAGGTCCAAGATACGCAGTATTTT. The encoded protein is CASSLKREVQDTQYF.

This clonotype was seen repeatedly, ten times or more. The chain carries TRBV29-1 and TRBJ2-1; D ambiguous. The CDR3 sequence is 16 residues long. The germline gives CDR1 SQVTM, CDR2 ANQGSEA. The V end lost 2 bases, the J end lost 0 bases, and 14 bases lay between the germline ends. The CDR3 spells CSVESPSSLSYNEQFF. CDR3 nucleotide sequence: TGCAGCGTTGAATCGCCTAGTAGCCTCTCCTACAATGAGCAGTTCTTC.

This clonotype appeared a few times. V gene TRBV24-1 combines with J gene TRBJ2-1, with 9 positions matching TRBD2. The CDR3 length is 13 residues. Looked up from germline, CDR1 is KGHDR and CDR2 is SFDVKD. The V gene end was trimmed by 3 bases and the J gene end by 13 bases; junction bases not matched to a gene: 6. CDR3 DNA sequence: TGTGCCACCAGTGATAGTAGCGGGAGAGACCAGTTCTTC. Amino acid sequence: CATSDSSGRDQFF.

The sample holds many counts of this clonotype. The V gene is TRBV20-1, the J gene TRBJ2-3, with 10 bases identical to TRBD2. In germline, CDR1 is DFQATT, CDR2 SNEGSKA (reference sequence). The V gene end was trimmed by 5 bases and the J gene end by 9 bases; junction bases not matched to a gene: 11. CDR3 size: 14 residues. In nucleotides, the CDR3 is TGCAGTGCTCCAACTCCAGCGGGAGGGGACACGCAGTATTTT. Translating gives CSAPTPAGGDTQYF.

The chain carries TRBV15 and TRBJ1-5; D may be TRBD1 (6 bases). Per germline, CDR1 LNHNV and CDR2 YYDKDF (reference sequence). This CDR3 has 15 residues. V was shortened by 2 bases and J by 3 bases, with 11 bases between the two germline ends. The CDR3 here is CATSRQGSNNQPQHF. The CDR3 DNA reads as TGTGCCACCAGCAGACAGGGGTCGAACAATCAGCCCCAGCATTTT.

This clonotype was seen ten or more times. The genes are TRBV11-2 and TRBJ2-1, with D unresolved. The CDR3 loop spans 15 amino acids. The germline CDR1 and CDR2 sequences are SGHAT and FQNNGV. Trimming removed 0 bases from V and 13 bases from J, with 19 bases in between. The DNA of the CDR3 is TGTGCCAGCAGCTTAGATCGTGATTGGGATCGGGTCCAGTTCTTC. Amino acids: CASSLDRDWDRVQFF. The variable domain in full, with the rest retrieved from reference TRBV11-2 and TRBJ2-1, is EAGVAQSPRYKIIEKRQSVAFWCNPISGHATLYWYQQILGQGPKLLIQFQNNGVVDDSQLPKDRFSAERLKGVDSTLKIQPAKLEDSAVYLCASSLDRDWDRVQFFGPGTRLTVL.

The rearrangement uses TRBV6-5 and TRBJ1-1, with no clear D. CDR3 length equals 18 residues. Germline loops: CDR1 MNHEY, CDR2 SVGAGI. V shed 4 bases and J shed 3 bases, with 24 bases lying between them. Here the CDR3 reads CASSLTPPGGGIDTEAFF. The CDR3 DNA reads as TGTGCCAGCAGTTTAACCCCCCCAGGAGGAGGGATCGACACTGAAGCTTTCTTT.

The V call is TRBV19, the J call TRBJ2-7; the D is unclear. Between the trimmed V and J ends, which lost 2 bases and 0 bases, there was a span of 5 bases. The germline V gene has CDR1 LNHDA and CDR2 SQIVND (reference sequence). The CDR3 extends over 13 amino acids. The CDR3 spells CASSIYFSYEQYF. CDR3 coding DNA: TGTGCCAGTAGTATATACTTCTCCTACGAGCAGTACTTC.

J is TRBJ2-3 and V is TRBV12-3 or TRBV12-4, with D maybe TRBD2 (5 bases). The germline V and J ends were trimmed by 3 bases and 2 bases, with 9 bases remaining between them. The CDR3 contains 14 residues. The CDR3 bases are TGTGCCAGCAGTTTCGGGGAGCACACAGATACGCAGTATTTT. It specifies CASSFGEHTDTQYF.

The rearrangement joins TRBV12-3 or TRBV12-4 to TRBJ2-1, with unresolved D. V lost 5 bases, J lost 8 bases, and 7 bases lay in between. The length of the CDR3 is 11 residues. CDR3 DNA sequence: TGTGCCAGCAGTAGTACGTATGAGCAGTTCTTC. Translated: CASSSTYEQFF.

This clonotype has a handful of counts. The chain combines TRBV6-6 with TRBJ2-1, with TRBD2 identical over 12 bases. V was pared by 5 bases and J by 6 bases, with 5 bases of the junction left unmatched. The germline V gene has CDR1 MNHNY and CDR2 SVGAGI (reference sequence). CDR3 length: 15 amino acids. The CDR3 DNA follows: TGTGCCAGCAGTCCGCCTAGCGGGAGGGGCAATGAGCAGTTCTTC. Its translation is CASSPPSGRGNEQFF.

This clonotype has ten or more counts. The chain employs TRBV19 and TRBJ2-2; 8 bases match TRBD1. CDR3 length: 17 amino acids. CDR1 is LNHDA, CDR2 SQIVND, per germline (reference sequence). V dropped 5 bases and J dropped 5; count of bases not matched to a gene: 13. CDR3 DNA sequence: TGTGCCAGTAGTCCATCAGCACGGACAGGGAGGACCGGGGAGCTGTTTTTT. Translating it yields CASSPSARTGRTGELFF.